Below, 21 T cell receptor beta chains from the same sample are listed, as sequenced in a study of blood T cells in healthy people across ages. Together with a sample-barcoded 5' primer, a J-beta primer mix was included in a second PCR lasting about 7 to 12 cycles. TCRdb re-called the 5' RACE reads through MiXCR, storing one row per CDR3 protein. The data contain some 690,000 distinct CDR3 sequences, 20% to 25% of them seen just once; the ten biggest clones take up around 22%. Sequenced material: blood. The receptors stem from a man between 70 and 80 years old in good health.

This clonotype has more than one count but fewer than ten. The V gene is TRBV7-2, the J gene TRBJ2-5, with a weak D call TRBD2 (5 bases). The J call is doubtful: the DNA matches TRBJ2-1 better. CDR1 and CDR2 from the germline V gene are SGHTA and FQGNSA. This CDR3 contains 15 residues. DNA for the CDR3: TGTGCCAGCAGCTCCCAGTTCGGGGAGTGGAATGAGCAGTTCTTC. Amino acids: CASSSQFGEWNEQFF.

This rearrangement joins TRBV6-6 to TRBJ2-5, with 10 bases identical to TRBD2. Losses at the gene ends were 6 bases for V and 2 bases for J; bases not matched to a gene: 6. Germline CDR1 is MNHNY and CDR2 is SVGAGI (reference sequence). CDR3 length: 15 residues. The CDR3 protein is CASRPSGGMQETQYF. For the CDR3, the DNA is TGTGCCAGCAGACCTAGCGGGGGCATGCAAGAGACCCAGTACTTC.

The CDR3 sequence: CASSLVGGRANYGYTF. The CDR3 DNA sequence: TGTGCCAGCAGTTTAGTTGGAGGGCGAGCTAACTATGGCTACACCTTC. The gene calls are TRBV12-3 or TRBV12-4 and TRBJ1-2; D gene uncertain. V was pared by 1 base and J by 0 bases, with 12 bases between. CDR3 length equals 16 residues.

The V call is TRBV28, the J call TRBJ2-5; 7 nucleotides match TRBD1. The J call is in doubt because the DNA end fits TRBJ2-1 better. There are 15 residues in the CDR3. The germline V gene has CDR1 MDHEN and CDR2 SYDVKM. This chain's CDR3 is CASSYMRQGGNEQFF. DNA of the CDR3: TGTGCCAGCAGTTATATGAGACAGGGCGGGAATGAGCAGTTCTTC.

The rearrangement joins TRBV7-9 to TRBJ1-1, with a tentative D call TRBD1 (5 bases). CDR3 length: 15 residues. V lost 5 bases to trimming and J lost 4 bases, with 17 bases between them. Germline V gene data show CDR1 as SEHNR and CDR2 as FQNEAQ (reference sequence). This CDR3 is CASSTNAKGVTEAFF. The CDR3 nucleotides are TGTGCCAGCAGCACGAATGCGAAAGGGGTCACTGAAGCTTTCTTT.

The chain recombines TRBV29-1 with TRBJ2-1; no clear D gene. Trimming removed 6 bases from V and 4 bases from J, with 13 bases in between. The CDR3 is 13 amino acids. Germline CDR1 and CDR2: SQVTM and ANQGSEA. The CDR3, as DNA: TGCAGCGTCAGCACTCAGGCATACAATGAGCAGTTCTTC. Its protein is CSVSTQAYNEQFF.

Of note for this clonotype: Since a much larger clone is just one base distant, this may be a read error. V usage is TRBV10-3 and J usage is TRBJ1-6; TRBD1 matches at 7 bases. Germline assignment: CDR1 ENHRY and CDR2 SYGVKD. The CDR3 has 14 residues. The CDR3 DNA is TGTGGCATCAGTAGCACAGGGGCCAATTCACCCCTCCACTTT. Translating it yields CGISSTGANSPLHF.

This clonotype appeared a few times. The chain links TRBV29-1 to TRBJ2-1; D is possibly TRBD1 (5 bases). The V and J ends lost 3 bases and 5 bases respectively, with 17 bases between them. This CDR3 has 15 amino acids. The V gene's germline CDR1 is SQVTM and CDR2 ANQGSEA. The CDR3 bases are TGCAGCGTTGAGTGGGGCACTGGAGTAAACAATGAGCAGTTCTTC. Translation gives CSVEWGTGVNNEQFF.

This clonotype appeared a few times. CDR3 sequence reads: CASSQEGTSGRFYNEQFF. The CDR3 region has the DNA TGCGCCAGCAGCCAAGAAGGGACTAGCGGGAGATTCTACAATGAGCAGTTCTTC. This chain uses TRBV4-1 with TRBJ2-1; 14 nucleotides match TRBD2. V shed 0 bases, J shed 3 bases, and the junction held 4 bases outside the gene matches. The CDR3 length is 18 residues. CDR1 is MGHRA and CDR2 is YSYEKL in the germline V gene.

This clonotype appeared a few times. The junction differs from germline at one of its ends, possibly a read error. J is TRBJ2-5 and V is TRBV12-3 or TRBV12-4; TRBD2 matches 9 bases. The CDR3 is 12 residues long. The CDR3 here is CASSIAGDVSDF. The CDR3 DNA sequence: TGTGCCAGCAGTATAGCGGGGGATGTCTCGGACTTC.

Only a few counts were recorded for this clonotype. This rearrangement joins TRBV20-1 to TRBJ2-3, with TRBD1 as a possible D gene (6 bases). V shed 6 bases and J shed 4 bases, with 14 bases lying between them. Per the germline V gene, CDR1 is DFQATT and CDR2 is SNEGSKA (reference sequence). The CDR3 has 13 residues. In DNA form, the CDR3 reads TGCAGTGCACCGTGGGGGCCGGCAGATACGCAGTATTTT. Amino acids: CSAPWGPADTQYF.

V and J are TRBV27 and TRBJ1-2, with 7 bases aligning to TRBD1. CDR3 size: 15 residues. Germline CDR1 reads MNHEY; CDR2 reads SMNVEV (reference sequence). The V gene end was trimmed by 5 bases and the J gene end by 5 bases; junction bases not matched to a gene: 11. This chain's CDR3 is CASSAKTGTAYGYTF. The CDR3 nucleotides are TGTGCCAGCAGTGCCAAAACCGGGACAGCATATGGCTACACCTTC.

This clonotype was detected only a few times. The chain employs TRBV7-2 and TRBJ2-3; 14 bases align to TRBD2. Germline values: CDR1 SGHTA, CDR2 FQGNSA. V was clipped by 5 bases and J by 5 bases; unmatched bases: 6. The CDR3 spans 16 residues. CDR3 region: CASSPRLAGGQDTQYF. Here the CDR3 DNA reads TGTGCCAGCAGCCCAAGACTAGCGGGAGGGCAAGATACGCAGTATTTT.

The gene calls are TRBV5-1 and TRBJ1-4; D remains ambiguous. V lost 0 bases and J lost 3, with 6 bases in between. In germline, CDR1 is SGHRS, CDR2 YFSETQ. CDR3 size: 14 residues. Here the CDR3 DNA reads TGCGCCAGCAGCTTGGCAGGCCCTAATGAAAAACTGTTTTTT. As protein: CASSLAGPNEKLFF.

This clonotype was counted ten times or more. CDR3 DNA sequence: TGTGCCAGCAGTCCGGCGGGGGCTGATACCTACTATGGCTACACCTTC. This translates into CASSPAGADTYYGYTF. The chain is built from TRBV27 and TRBJ1-2, with a possible D match to TRBD1 (6 bases). From germline, CDR1 is MNHEY and CDR2 SMNVEV (reference sequence). The CDR3 covers 16 residues. The V end was cut by 5 bases, the J end by 3 bases, with 19 bases between.

V and J are TRBV7-2 and TRBJ1-3, with 7 bases fitting TRBD1. J gave up 3 bases and V 5 bases, and 13 bases lay outside the gene matches. CDR1 and CDR2 (germline): SGHTA, FQGNSA. The CDR3 runs to 17 residues. The CDR3 bases are TGTGCCAGCAGCGCCCGCCAGAACAGGGGCAGTGGAAACACCATATATTTT. Encoded protein: CASSARQNRGSGNTIYF.

As concerns this clonotype: The junction departs from germline at one end; a sequencing error may be responsible. The chain combines TRBV12-5 with TRBJ1-2; D may be TRBD1 (6 bases). The CDR3 runs to 12 residues. The germline CDR1 and CDR2 sequences are LGHNT and FRNRAP. The CDR3: CASSGGRYGHTF. The CDR3 DNA is TGTGCTAGTAGTGGGGGCCGTTATGGCCACACCTTC. The variable domain in full, with the rest retrieved from reference TRBV12-5 and TRBJ1-2, is DARVTQTPRHKVTEMGQEVTMRCQPILGHNTVFWYRQTMMQGLELLAYFRNRAPLDDSGMPKDRFSAEMPDATLATLKIQPSEPRDSAVYFCASSGGRYGHTFGSGTRLTVV.

This clonotype was seen only a few times. The V gene is TRBV28, the J gene TRBJ2-7; the match to TRBD1 covers 7 bases. CDR1 is MDHEN and CDR2 is SYDVKM in the germline V gene. Trimming cost V 6 bases and J 4 bases; bases outside gene matches: 12. The CDR3 runs to 15 residues. The DNA of the CDR3 is TGTGCCAGCAGCCTTCATGTCGGACAGGTTTACGAGCAGTACTTC. Its translation is CASSLHVGQVYEQYF. The entire variable domain, with the rest obtained from reference TRBV28 and TRBJ2-7, is as follows: DVKVTQSSRYLVKRTGEKVFLECVQDMDHENMFWYRQDPGLGLRLIYFSYDVKMKEKGDIPEGYSVSREKKERFSLILESASTNQTSMYLCASSLHVGQVYEQYFGPGTRLTVT.

The chain employs TRBV11-2 and TRBJ1-3; weak D call: TRBD1 (6 bases). CDR1 and CDR2 from the germline V gene are SGHAT and FQNNGV. The CDR3 length is 17 residues. Deletions cut 0 bases from V and 2 bases from J, with 14 bases between. CDR3 DNA sequence: TGTGCCAGCAGCTTAGATCTGGGCAGGGGCACTGGAAACACCATATATTTT. Its translation: CASSLDLGRGTGNTIYF.

This clonotype was observed a single time. Since the CDR3 does not end with the conserved phenylalanine or tryptophan, this likely comes from a read error. The chain carries TRBV27 and TRBJ2-5; 8 positions match TRBD1. The ends lost 3 bases at V and 11 bases at J; junction bases unmatched: 8. The CDR3 spans 13 residues. In germline, CDR1 is MNHEY, CDR2 SMNVEV (reference sequence). The CDR3 region has the DNA TGTGCCAGCAGTTTGGCCAGGGGGCAAGAGCAGTACGTC. This codes for CASSLARGQEQYV.

This clonotype was recorded at least ten times. The chain recombines TRBV20-1 with TRBJ2-7, with TRBD2 identical over 7 bases. Per germline, CDR1 DFQATT and CDR2 SNEGSKA (reference sequence). Unmatched junction bases numbered 12, after V lost 6 bases and J lost 1 base. This CDR3 is built from 15 residues. The CDR3 loop reads CSARLLPSGSYEQYF. The DNA for the CDR3 is TGCAGTGCGAGACTCTTACCTAGCGGTTCCTACGAGCAGTACTTC.